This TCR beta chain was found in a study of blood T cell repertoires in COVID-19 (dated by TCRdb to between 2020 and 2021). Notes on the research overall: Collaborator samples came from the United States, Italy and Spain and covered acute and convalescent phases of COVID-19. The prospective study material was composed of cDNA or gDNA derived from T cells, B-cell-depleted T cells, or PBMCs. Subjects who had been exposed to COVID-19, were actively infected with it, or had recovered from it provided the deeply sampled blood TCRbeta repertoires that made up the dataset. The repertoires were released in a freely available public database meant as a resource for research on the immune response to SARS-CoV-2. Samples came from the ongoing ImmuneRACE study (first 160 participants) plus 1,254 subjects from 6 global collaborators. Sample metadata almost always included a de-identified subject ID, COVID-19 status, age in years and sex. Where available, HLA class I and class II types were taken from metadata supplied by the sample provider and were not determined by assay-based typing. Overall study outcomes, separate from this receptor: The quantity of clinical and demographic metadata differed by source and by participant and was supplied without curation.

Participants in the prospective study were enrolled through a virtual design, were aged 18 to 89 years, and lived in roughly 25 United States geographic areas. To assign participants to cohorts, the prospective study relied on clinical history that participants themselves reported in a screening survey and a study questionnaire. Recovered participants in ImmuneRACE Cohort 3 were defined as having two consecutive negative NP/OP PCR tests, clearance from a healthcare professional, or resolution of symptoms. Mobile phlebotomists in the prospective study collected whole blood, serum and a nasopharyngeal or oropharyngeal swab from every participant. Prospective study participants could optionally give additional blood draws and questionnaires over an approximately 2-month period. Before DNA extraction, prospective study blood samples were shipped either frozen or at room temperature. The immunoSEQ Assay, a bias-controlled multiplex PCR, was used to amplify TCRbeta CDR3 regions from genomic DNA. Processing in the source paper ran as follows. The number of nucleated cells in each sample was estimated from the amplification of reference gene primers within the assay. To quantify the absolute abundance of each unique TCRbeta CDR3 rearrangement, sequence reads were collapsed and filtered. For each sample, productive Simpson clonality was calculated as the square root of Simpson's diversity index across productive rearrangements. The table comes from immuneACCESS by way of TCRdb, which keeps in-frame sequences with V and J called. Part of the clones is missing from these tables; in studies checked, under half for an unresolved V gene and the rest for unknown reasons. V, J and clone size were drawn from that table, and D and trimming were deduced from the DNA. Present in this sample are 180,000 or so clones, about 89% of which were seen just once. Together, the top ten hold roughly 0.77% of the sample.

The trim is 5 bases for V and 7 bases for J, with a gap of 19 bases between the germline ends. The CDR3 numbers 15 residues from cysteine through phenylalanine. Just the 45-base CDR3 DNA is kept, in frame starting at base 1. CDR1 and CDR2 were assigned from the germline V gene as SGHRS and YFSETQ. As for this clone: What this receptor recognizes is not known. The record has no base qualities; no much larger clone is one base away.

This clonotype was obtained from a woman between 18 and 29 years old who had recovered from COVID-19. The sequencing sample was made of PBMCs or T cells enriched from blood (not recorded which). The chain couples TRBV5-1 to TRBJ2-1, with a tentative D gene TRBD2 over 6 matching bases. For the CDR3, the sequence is CASSPGLPTSNEQFF. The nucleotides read TGCGCCAGCAGTCCGGGACTTCCCACAAGTAATGAGCAGTTCTTC.